The sequence of this T cell receptor (beta chain) was determined in a study of Graves' ophthalmopathy and Graves' hyperthyroidism. No donor had other autoimmune disease, uncontrolled infection, pregnancy or lactation. The diagnosis combined clinical symptoms, thyroxine, TRAb, thyroid ultrasound and orbital computed tomography scans. This clonotype was seen at least ten times. The target antigen is unknown. Amplification of the TCR beta CDR3 regions used RNA transcripts (as template). After a first-round RT-PCR with HTBI primers, a second-round multiplex PCR was run. TCRdb re-called the multiplex PCR reads through MiXCR, storing one row per CDR3 protein. The data contain hundreds of thousands of distinct CDR3 sequences, 22% of them singletons. Study-wide points: In separating ophthalmopathy from stable hyperthyroidism, a 13-signature model achieved 87.88% sensitivity and 65% to 84% specificity.

This receptor was identified in a woman in her late teens or twenties with stable Graves' hyperthyroidism. Some clones in this sample may be carry-over from other donors' samples. Sequencing input: peripheral blood.

CDR3 nucleotides: TGTGCCAGCAGTGGAGACAGGGTGGTCTATGGCTACACCTTC. Amino acid sequence: CASSGDRVVYGYTF. This chain joins TRBV2 and TRBJ1-2; 7 nucleotides line up with TRBD1. V was clipped by 4 bases and J by 4 bases; unmatched bases: 6. Per germline, CDR1 SNHLY and CDR2 FYNNEI. The CDR3 has 14 residues.